This T cell receptor beta chain was retrieved from a study of shared clonotypes between healthy human individuals. Study summary: The composition of the donors was two women and a few men aged 18 to 49. Study-wide points: Rarefaction exposed incomplete sorted-subset sequencing despite large depth.

Naive CD8 populations comprised CD45RO-negative cells positively selected for CCR7, excluding terminally differentiated effector memory CD45RA+ cells. Nashville, Tennessee was home to all donors, who were Caucasian adults. On this clone itself: The antigen remains undetermined. The identical CDR3 is also encoded by other nucleotide sequences in the sample.

Germline V gene lookup returns CDR1 MDHEN and CDR2 SYDVKM. Trimming took 6 bases from V and 2 from J, leaving 11 bases between them. The CDR3 has 14 residues. The authors split each subset's genomic DNA evenly across several immunoSEQ plates. Clones were sequenced by immunoSEQ multiplex PCR, and TCRdb holds only the in-frame ones, with some missing. The sample consists of some 600,000 clones, roughly 95% of them appearing once. The chain uses TRBV28 and TRBJ1-5; the D gene is possibly TRBD1 (5 bases). The material sequenced was naive CD8+ T cells sorted from blood. The clonotype was recovered from a young woman in good health. CDR3 residues: CASRTGGGNQPQHF. For the CDR3, the DNA is TGTGCCAGCAGGACCGGGGGGGGCAATCAGCCCCAGCATTTT.